This TCR beta chain was identified in a study of T cells expressing NK-cell markers. Study as a whole: Repertoires of TCR beta were obtained from T cells sorted as CD3+CD56+NKG2C+, CD3+CD56+NKG2C- and CD3+CD56-NKG2C+. Sequenced donors, eight in total, included seven who were HCMV-seropositive and one who was seronegative. Study findings and constraints: The CD3+CD56-NKG2C+ fraction was also led by these clonotypes in a few donors.

On this clonotype: As yet, its antigen is unknown.

CDR1 DFQATT and CDR2 SNEGSKA come from the germline V gene (reference sequence). The length of the CDR3 is 17 residues. TCRdb reprocessed the 5' RACE reads; each CDR3 protein has one entry and no DNA is given. This sample's table has some 390,000 distinct CDR3 sequences. Sequences were obtained from blood T cells: a sorted CD56 or NKG2C T cell subset, CD4+ or CD8+ T cells, or bulk PBMC T cells (not recorded which). The source of this sequence is a woman between 45 and 65 years old in good health. V and J are TRBV20-1 and TRBJ2-1; TCRdb outputs TRBD2, but without DNA this stays unchecked. The CDR3 sequence: CSARGTSGSTSYNEQFF.